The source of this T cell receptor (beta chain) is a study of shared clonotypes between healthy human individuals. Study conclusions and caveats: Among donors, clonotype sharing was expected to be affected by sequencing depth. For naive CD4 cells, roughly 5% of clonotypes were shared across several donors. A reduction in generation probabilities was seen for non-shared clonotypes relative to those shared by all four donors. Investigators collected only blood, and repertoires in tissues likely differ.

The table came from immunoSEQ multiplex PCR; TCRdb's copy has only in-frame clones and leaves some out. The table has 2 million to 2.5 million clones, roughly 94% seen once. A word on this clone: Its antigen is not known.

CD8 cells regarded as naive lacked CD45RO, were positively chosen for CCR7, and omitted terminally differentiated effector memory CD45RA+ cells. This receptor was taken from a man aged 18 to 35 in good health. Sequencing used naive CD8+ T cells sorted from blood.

The CDR3 region has the DNA TGCGCCAGCAGCCAAGAACTTAAGCCCCACACCGGGGAGCTGTTTTTT. Protein sequence: CASSQELKPHTGELFF. This chain links TRBV4-1 with TRBJ2-2; D remains unclear. The CDR3 has 16 residues. The germline V and J ends were trimmed by 0 bases and 3 bases, with 11 bases remaining between them. Germline lookup yields CDR1 MGHRA and CDR2 YSYEKL.